Shown below are 11 T cell receptor beta chains from a single sample sequenced in a study of response to subunit inactivated influenza vaccine. Via MiXCR, TCRdb re-called the RT-PCR reads, giving one row per CDR3 protein. The repertoire holds some 160,000 distinct CDR3 sequences, with 9.5% to 13% as singletons. The sequencing used non-naive T cells sorted from PBMCs, collected more than 35 days after vaccination. Source of these receptors: a man between 50 and 59 years old who received an inactivated influenza vaccine.

This clonotype has ten or more counts. The chain recombines TRBV29-1 with TRBJ1-5, with D unclear. CDR1 and CDR2 (germline): SQVTM, ANQGSEA. This CDR3 spans 13 amino acids. V dropped 5 bases and J dropped 7 bases, with 15 bases sitting between them. The CDR3 coding sequence is TGCAGCGTTATGGAGGGTTCGGGACAGCCCCAGCATTTT. It yields the protein CSVMEGSGQPQHF.

This clonotype showed up just a few times. The chain employs TRBV5-6 and TRBJ1-6; maybe TRBD1 (5 bases). Between the trimmed V and J ends, which lost 2 bases and 9 bases, there was a span of 9 bases. Germline values: CDR1 SGHDT, CDR2 YYEEEE. This CDR3 is 13 amino acids long. This chain's CDR3 is CASSFRVGSPLHF. DNA for the CDR3: TGTGCCAGCAGCTTCAGGGTAGGTTCACCCCTCCACTTT. The full variable domain, completed using reference TRBV5-6 and TRBJ1-6, is DAGVTQSPTHLIKTRGQQVTLRCSPKSGHDTVSWYQQALGQGPQFIFQYYEEEERQRGNFPDRFSGHQFPNYSSELNVNALLLGDSALYLCASSFRVGSPLHFGNGTRLTVT.

This clonotype was seen only a few times. V gene TRBV11-2 combines with J gene TRBJ2-1; 8 bases match TRBD2. Germline V gene sequence: CDR1 SGHAT, CDR2 FQNNGV. The CDR3 is 15 residues long. V trimming: 4 bases; J trimming: 3 bases; junction bases outside the gene matches: 5. This CDR3 reads CASSSRSGVYNEQFF. The DNA for the CDR3 is TGTGCCAGCAGCTCTCGTAGCGGGGTCTACAATGAGCAGTTCTTC.

V usage is TRBV20-1 and J usage is TRBJ1-1; D possibly corresponds to TRBD1 (5 bases). CDR1 is DFQATT, CDR2 SNEGSKA, per germline (reference sequence). The V and J ends lost 6 bases and 0 bases respectively, with 17 bases between them. The CDR3 is 15 residues long. CDR3 protein: CSASGPGRLNTEAFF. The CDR3 DNA sequence: TGCAGTGCGAGTGGGCCGGGGCGGTTGAACACTGAAGCTTTCTTT.

A few counts support this clonotype. The chain combines TRBV15 with TRBJ2-3, with D perhaps matching TRBD1 or TRBD2 (5 bases each). The V and J ends lost 1 base and 2 bases respectively, with 16 bases between them. Germline CDR1 is LNHNV and CDR2 is YYDKDF (reference sequence). The CDR3 has 17 amino acids. The CDR3 sequence: CATSRVAPGTFTDTQYF. The CDR3 DNA follows: TGTGCCACCAGCAGAGTCGCCCCCGGGACGTTCACAGATACGCAGTATTTT.

This clonotype has just a few counts. The chain carries TRBV6-2 or TRBV6-3 and TRBJ2-7, with 8 positions matching TRBD2. The ends lost 5 bases at V and 4 bases at J; junction bases unmatched: 13. The CDR3 runs 16 residues. Germline CDR1 MNHEY, CDR2 SVGEGT. The CDR3 loop is CASSAVGGGRLYEQYF. For the CDR3, the DNA is TGTGCCAGCAGTGCCGTTGGAGGCGGGAGGTTGTACGAGCAGTACTTC.

The chain recombines TRBV6-2 or TRBV6-3 with TRBJ2-5; D ambiguous. Germline loops: CDR1 MNHEY, CDR2 SVGEGT. The CDR3 sequence is 14 residues long. Trimming took 3 bases from V and 2 from J, leaving 10 bases between them. The CDR3 is CASSYYTTQETQYF. The DNA for the CDR3 is TGTGCCAGCAGTTATTATACGACGCAAGAGACCCAGTACTTC.

There are many counts of this clonotype. The chain carries TRBV6-1 and TRBJ2-4; 8 bases align to TRBD1. V shed 8 bases and J 9 bases; nucleotides not matched to a gene: 12. Looked up from germline, CDR1 is MNHNS and CDR2 is SASEGT. The CDR3 consists of 14 residues. CDR3 coding DNA: TGTGCCAGCGGTCTTGGACAGGGAAAGGGCATTCAGTACTTC. Protein: CASGLGQGKGIQYF.

This clonotype appeared many times. The rearrangement uses TRBV12-3 or TRBV12-4 and TRBJ2-1; D is possibly TRBD1 (5 bases). The CDR3 has 13 amino acids. The ends were cut back, 7 bases at V and 6 bases at J, with 13 bases in the middle. CDR3 nucleotide sequence: TGTGCCAGCAACCCGACAGACCCCAATGAGCAGTTCTTC. Its translation is CASNPTDPNEQFF.

This clonotype was recorded many times. V is TRBV12-3 or TRBV12-4 and J is TRBJ2-2; 8 bases agree with TRBD1. With V trimmed by 5 bases and J by 5 bases, 10 bases remained unmatched. This CDR3 has 16 residues. The CDR3 nucleotides are TGTGCCAGCAGTCCAACCGGGACAGGACGTACCGGGGAGCTGTTTTTT. Protein: CASSPTGTGRTGELFF.

This clonotype was counted at least ten times. The V and J genes are TRBV6-2 or TRBV6-3 and TRBJ2-1, with TRBD2 matching over 10 bases. After removal of 6 bases from V and 6 bases from J, the junction contained 8 bases not matched to a gene. The CDR3 totals 15 residues. The germline CDR1 and CDR2 sequences are MNHEY and SVGEGT. CDR3 nucleotide sequence: TGTGCCAGCAGCGATGATAGCGGGAGGCTCAATGAGCAGTTCTTC. Translating it yields CASSDDSGRLNEQFF.